The 21 T cell receptor beta chains in this list originate from one sample, sequenced in a study of PD-1 blockade in classical Hodgkin lymphoma. In every patient, relapse followed autologous stem cell transplantation, while exposure to brentuximab vedotin differed. The method was immunoSEQ multiplex PCR; TCRdb's version includes in-frame clones alone and lacks a portion of them. The data hold about 97,000 clones, with approximately 83% observed a single time. Sequences were derived from peripheral blood mononuclear cells (PBMCs), sampled at baseline. These TCRs come from a human donor with classical Hodgkin lymphoma.

Only one count was recorded for this clone. The CDR3 region has the DNA TGTGCCAGCAAGCGAGTGCCCCTCACCGGGGAGCTGTTTTTT. Protein: CASKRVPLTGELFF. V is TRBV27 and J is TRBJ2-2; D gene unclear. Deletions cut 7 bases from V and 4 bases from J, with 13 bases between. The CDR3 totals 14 residues. From germline, CDR1 is MNHEY and CDR2 SMNVEV (reference sequence).

This clone was seen more than once but under ten times. Distinct nucleotide sequences in the sample also encode this CDR3. This rearrangement joins TRBV5-1 to TRBJ1-1; no clear D. The CDR3 contains 14 residues. From germline, CDR1 is SGHRS and CDR2 YFSETQ. The ends were cut back, 1 base at V and 1 base at J, with 8 bases in the middle. The CDR3: CASSLSSANTEAFF. DNA of the CDR3: TGCGCCAGCAGCTTGAGTTCTGCGAACACTGAAGCTTTCTTT.

The chain couples TRBV28 to TRBJ2-5; D gene unclear. Per germline, CDR1 MDHEN and CDR2 SYDVKM. The CDR3 totals 16 residues. Trimming cost V 2 bases and J 4 bases, with 17 bases left between them. The DNA for the CDR3 is TGTGCCAGCAGTTTAACGGGCCAAGAGAGGAGAGAGACCCAGTACTTC. Its translation is CASSLTGQERRETQYF.

The chain links TRBV27 to TRBJ1-4, with no clear D. V was shortened by 6 bases and J by 0 bases, with 2 bases between the two germline ends. The V gene's germline CDR1 is MNHEY and CDR2 SMNVEV (reference sequence). The CDR3 is 12 residues long. The DNA for the CDR3 is TGTGCCAGCAGCTCAACTAATGAAAAACTGTTTTTT. Protein product: CASSSTNEKLFF.

This rearrangement joins TRBV11-1 to TRBJ2-3; perhaps TRBD2 as D (6 bases). Germline CDR1 SGHAT, CDR2 FQDESV (reference sequence). The CDR3 runs 16 residues. The germline V and J ends were trimmed by 5 bases and 1 base, with 16 bases remaining between them. The DNA of the CDR3 is TGTGCCAGCAGCCATCGAGGAGGGGCGGGCACAGATACGCAGTATTTT. Translating gives CASSHRGGAGTDTQYF. The full variable domain, with the rest looked up from reference TRBV11-1 and TRBJ2-3, is EAEVAQSPRYKITEKSQAVAFWCDPISGHATLYWYRQILGQGPELLVQFQDESVVDDSQLPKDRFSAERLKGVDSTLKIQPAELGDSAMYLCASSHRGGAGTDTQYFGPGTRLTVL.

The genes are TRBV10-2 and TRBJ2-7; D gene unclear. From germline, CDR1 is WSHSY and CDR2 SAAADI. This CDR3 contains 13 residues. The V end was cut by 6 bases, the J end by 3 bases, with 12 bases between. In nucleotides, the CDR3 is TGCGCCAGCAGGTATGGATGGAACTACGAGCAGTACTTC. This translates into CASRYGWNYEQYF.

The chain joins TRBV18 to TRBJ2-1; D gene uncertain. The CDR3 has 14 residues. Germline-derived CDR1 and CDR2 are KGHSH and LQKENI. Trimming shortened V by 5 bases and J by 6 bases, and 14 bases separated the two germline ends. The CDR3: CASSAEDGSNEQFF. The CDR3 nucleotides are TGTGCCAGCTCAGCCGAGGACGGATCCAATGAGCAGTTCTTC. Complete variable domain (other parts from reference TRBV18 and TRBJ2-1): NAGVMQNPRHLVRRRGQEARLRCSPMKGHSHVYWYRQLPEEGLKFMVYLQKENIIDESGMPKERFSAEFPKEGPSILRIQQVVRGDSAAYFCASSAEDGSNEQFFGPGTRLTVL.

This clone was recorded at least ten times. The genes are TRBV27 and TRBJ1-4, with unresolved D. V was pared by 5 bases and J by 8 bases, with 15 bases between. CDR1 is MNHEY, CDR2 SMNVEV, per germline (reference sequence). The CDR3 is 14 residues long. CDR3 in amino acids: CASSNLAPLEKLFF. CDR3 in DNA: TGTGCCAGCAGTAACCTCGCCCCGTTGGAAAAACTGTTTTTT. Supplemented by reference TRBV27 and TRBJ1-4, the full variable domain reads EAQVTQNPRYLITVTGKKLTVTCSQNMNHEYMSWYRQDPGLGLRQIYYSMNVEVTDKGDVPEGYKVSRKEKRNFPLILESPSPNQTSLYFCASSNLAPLEKLFFGSGTQLSVL.

V usage is TRBV9 and J usage is TRBJ2-1, with 7 bases identical to TRBD2. After removal of 3 bases from V and 3 bases from J, the junction contained 3 bases not matched to a gene. The CDR3 length is 14 residues. Germline assignment: CDR1 SGDLS and CDR2 YYNGEE. The CDR3 spells CASSASGIYNEQFF. The CDR3 nucleotides read TGTGCCAGCAGCGCCAGCGGGATCTACAATGAGCAGTTCTTC.

A single count supports this clone. The rearrangement links TRBV10-3 to TRBJ2-2; tentatively, D is TRBD1 (6 bases). Between the trimmed V and J ends, which lost 4 bases and 5 bases, there was a span of 11 bases. Germline lookup yields CDR1 ENHRY and CDR2 SYGVKD. There are 14 residues in the CDR3. The chain's CDR3 is CAISGGPGTGELFF. The CDR3 region has the DNA TGTGCCATCAGTGGGGGGCCCGGGACCGGGGAGCTGTTTTTT.

The chain carries TRBV15 and TRBJ2-7; D call uncertain. CDR1 is LNHNV and CDR2 is YYDKDF in the germline V gene (reference sequence). The CDR3 has 12 residues. Trimming took 0 bases from V and 5 from J, leaving 5 bases between them. The CDR3, as DNA: TGTGCCACCAGCAGAGATTGGGACGAGCAGTACTTC. It is translated as CATSRDWDEQYF.

This rearrangement joins TRBV7-9 to TRBJ2-5; TRBD2 aligns across 12 bases. Germline assignment: CDR1 SEHNR and CDR2 FQNEAQ (reference sequence). J gave up 7 bases and V 5 bases, and 8 bases lay outside the gene matches. This CDR3 comprises 15 residues. CDR3 protein: CASSPPGLAGMTQYF. CDR3 in DNA: TGTGCCAGCAGCCCCCCTGGACTAGCGGGGATGACCCAGTACTTC.

The gene calls are TRBV11-2 and TRBJ2-7; 7 bases line up with TRBD1. The CDR3 has 15 residues. Germline-derived CDR1 and CDR2 are SGHAT and FQNNGV. V lost 1 base and J lost 4; bases outside the gene matches: 7. CDR3 sequence: CASSLARGRRYEQYF. The CDR3 DNA is TGTGCCAGCAGCTTAGCGAGGGGGCGAAGGTACGAGCAGTACTTC. Full variable domain (remainder filled in from reference TRBV11-2 and TRBJ2-7): EAGVAQSPRYKIIEKRQSVAFWCNPISGHATLYWYQQILGQGPKLLIQFQNNGVVDDSQLPKDRFSAERLKGVDSTLKIQPAKLEDSAVYLCASSLARGRRYEQYFGPGTRLTVT.

The chain joins TRBV29-1 to TRBJ2-2; 12 nucleotides match TRBD1. The ends lost 6 bases at V and 5 bases at J; junction bases unmatched: 4. Germline loops: CDR1 SQVTM, CDR2 ANQGSEA. CDR3 length: 14 residues. The chain's CDR3 is CSVGDRGRTGELFF. DNA for the CDR3: TGCAGCGTAGGGGACAGGGGGCGGACCGGGGAGCTGTTTTTT.

The chain recombines TRBV9 with TRBJ1-1; 7 nucleotides line up with TRBD1. The germline gives CDR1 SGDLS, CDR2 YYNGEE. The CDR3 spans 14 residues. The J segment lost 1 base and the V segment lost 6 bases, leaving 6 bases of the junction unmatched. This CDR3 reads CASTKGAENTEAFF. CDR3 DNA sequence: TGTGCCAGCACTAAGGGGGCAGAGAACACTGAAGCTTTCTTT.

This chain joins TRBV7-2 and TRBJ2-3, with D perhaps assigned TRBD1 or TRBD2 (5 bases each). The CDR3 contains 15 residues. V was shortened by 5 bases and J by 2 bases, with 14 bases between the two germline ends. Per the germline V gene, CDR1 is SGHTA and CDR2 is FQGNSA. Here the CDR3 reads CASSAEGSPTDTQYF. Here the CDR3 DNA reads TGTGCCAGCAGCGCAGAGGGGTCCCCCACAGATACGCAGTATTTT.

The rearrangement joins TRBV6-5 to TRBJ2-1; 8 bases map to TRBD1. The V gene's germline CDR1 is MNHEY and CDR2 SVGAGI. The CDR3 has 14 residues. Trimming removed 3 bases from V and 9 bases from J; junction bases left unmatched: 7. As DNA, the CDR3 is TGTGCCAGCAGTTATAACAGGGGGGAAAGTGAGCAGTTCTTC. Encoded protein: CASSYNRGESEQFF.

This chain joins TRBV5-6 and TRBJ1-5; no clear D gene. V lost 4 bases to trimming and J lost 5 bases, with 7 bases between them. The CDR3 contains 12 residues. The germline CDR1 and CDR2 sequences are SGHDT and YYEEEE. Here the CDR3 DNA reads TGTGCCAGCAGCCGTCGCGATCAGCCCCAGCATTTT. This gives the protein CASSRRDQPQHF.

About this clone itself: Since no conserved phenylalanine or tryptophan closes the CDR3, a read error is the likely cause. The limits of the CDR3 on the DNA are not certain, so only TCRdb's listed CDR3 is given. The rearrangement uses TRBV4-2 and TRBJ1-4; the listed D gene, TRBD1, was not tested against the DNA. Germline V gene data show CDR1 as LGHNA and CDR2 as YNFKEQ. The CDR3 totals 14 residues, both ends included. This CDR3 is CASSQDAVGGPIYL.

The chain joins TRBV9 to TRBJ2-2, with D tentatively TRBD2 (6 bases). V was cut by 4 bases and J by 6 bases, with 16 bases left in between. The CDR3 spans 15 residues. Germline CDR1 SGDLS, CDR2 YYNGEE. CDR3 region: CASSLLAFDAGELFF. The CDR3 DNA is TGTGCCAGCAGCCTACTAGCTTTCGACGCCGGGGAGCTGTTTTTT.

The V call is TRBV19, the J call TRBJ2-5; D gene uncertain. Germline loops: CDR1 LNHDA, CDR2 SQIVND (reference sequence). With 6 bases removed from V and 5 bases from J, the gap between germline ends came to 16 bases. The length of the CDR3 is 14 residues. The CDR3 region has the DNA TGTGCCAGTAGCGAAGTGTCCAGCGAGGAGACCCAGTACTTC. Protein sequence: CASSEVSSEETQYF.